This T cell receptor (beta chain) was captured in a study of blood T cell repertoires in COVID-19 (dated by TCRdb to 2020 to 2022). In terms of the full investigation: Samples from collaborators originated in the United States, Italy and Spain and spanned both the acute and convalescent phases of COVID-19. The prospective study material was composed of cDNA or gDNA derived from T cells, B-cell-depleted T cells, or PBMCs. The dataset comprised deeply sampled blood TCRbeta repertoires from subjects exposed to, actively infected with, or recovered from COVID-19. The repertoires were released in a freely available public database intended as a resource for research on the immune response to SARS-CoV-2. The samples were drawn from the first 160 participants of the ongoing ImmuneRACE study and from 1,200 or so subjects provided by 6 global collaborators. Sample metadata almost always included a de-identified subject ID, COVID-19 status, age in years and sex. HLA class I and class II types, where available, came from metadata supplied by the sample provider rather than from assay-based typing.

Overall study results and their limits: The amount of clinical and demographic metadata varied by source and participant and was provided uncurated.

The cysteine opens and the phenylalanine closes a CDR3 of 14 amino acids. Only the CDR3 portion is preserved as DNA: 42 bases, with reading frame beginning at the first base. From the germline V gene, CDR1 is MDHEN and CDR2 is SYDVKM. V sheds 4 bases and J sheds 5 bases, leaving 14 bases between their ends. The immunoSEQ Assay, a bias-controlled multiplex PCR, was used to amplify TCRbeta CDR3 regions from genomic DNA. Turning to the authors' computational methods: Nucleated cell counts per sample were estimated from amplification of reference gene primers within the assay. To quantify the absolute abundance of each unique TCRbeta CDR3 rearrangement, sequence reads were collapsed and filtered. Productive Simpson clonality was computed per sample as the square root of Simpson's diversity index over productive rearrangements. TCRdb holds this immuneACCESS table with in-frame rearrangements only. Some clones are missing; in checked studies, unresolved V genes explain under half, and the rest has no known cause. The V and J calls and clone size are taken from that table; D and trimming were inferred from the DNA. This sample is represented by 410,000 or so clones; about 89% of them were singletons. The ten top clones hold around 1.5% of the sample.

This clone appeared once. The antigen this receptor binds is unknown. Base qualities are not at hand, and no much larger clone is one base apart. One collaborating source in Seattle enrolled patients while the patients were actively infected and followed the patients over time throughout the course of disease. Collaborating institutions collected whole blood in K2EDTA tubes following their own protocols. For TCRbeta analysis, collaborators shipped samples as frozen whole blood, isolated PBMCs, or DNA extracted from either of those sample types. The sequencing input was peripheral blood. Recombination linked TRBV28 to TRBJ1-1; the D segment could be TRBD1, given 6 matching bases. The sequence was collected from a woman between 40 and 50 years old with COVID-19, enrolled during active disease. The DNA is TGTGCCAGCAGTTCGACAGGCCTGGGGACTGAAGCTTTCTTT. The translation is CASSSTGLGTEAFF.